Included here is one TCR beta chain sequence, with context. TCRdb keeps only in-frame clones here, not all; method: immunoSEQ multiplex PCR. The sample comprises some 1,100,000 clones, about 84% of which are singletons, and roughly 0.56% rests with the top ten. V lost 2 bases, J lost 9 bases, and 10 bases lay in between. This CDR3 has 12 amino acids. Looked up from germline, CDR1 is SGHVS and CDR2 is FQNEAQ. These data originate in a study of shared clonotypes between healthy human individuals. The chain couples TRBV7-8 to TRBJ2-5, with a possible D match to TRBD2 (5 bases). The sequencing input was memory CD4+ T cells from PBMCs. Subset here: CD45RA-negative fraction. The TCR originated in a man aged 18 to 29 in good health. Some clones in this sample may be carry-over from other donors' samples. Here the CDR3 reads CASSLSLEAQYF. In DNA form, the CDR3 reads TGTGCCAGCAGCTTAAGCTTGGAGGCCCAGTACTTC.